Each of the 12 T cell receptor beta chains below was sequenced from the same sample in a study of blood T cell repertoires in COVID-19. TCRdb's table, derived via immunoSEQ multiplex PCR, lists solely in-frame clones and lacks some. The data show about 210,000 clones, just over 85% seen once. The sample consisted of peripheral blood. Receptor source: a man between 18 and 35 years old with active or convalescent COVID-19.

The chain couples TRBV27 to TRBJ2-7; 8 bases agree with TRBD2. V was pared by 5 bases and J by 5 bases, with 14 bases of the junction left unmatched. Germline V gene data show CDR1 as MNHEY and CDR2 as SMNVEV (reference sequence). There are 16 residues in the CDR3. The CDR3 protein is CASSARFGLAENEQYF. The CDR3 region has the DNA TGTGCCAGCAGTGCACGATTCGGACTAGCAGAGAACGAGCAGTACTTC.

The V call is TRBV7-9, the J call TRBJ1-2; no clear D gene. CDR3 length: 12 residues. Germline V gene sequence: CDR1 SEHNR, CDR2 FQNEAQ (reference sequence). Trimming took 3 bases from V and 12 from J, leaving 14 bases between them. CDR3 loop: CASSFSLDLDTF. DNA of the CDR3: TGTGCCAGCAGCTTTTCGCTAGATCTCGACACCTTC.

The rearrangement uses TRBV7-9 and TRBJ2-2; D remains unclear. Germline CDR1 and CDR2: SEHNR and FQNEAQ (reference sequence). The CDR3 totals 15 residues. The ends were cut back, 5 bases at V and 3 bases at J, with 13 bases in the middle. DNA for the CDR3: TGTGCCAGCAGCCCACGCGACATCGACACCGGGGAGCTGTTTTTT. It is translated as CASSPRDIDTGELFF.

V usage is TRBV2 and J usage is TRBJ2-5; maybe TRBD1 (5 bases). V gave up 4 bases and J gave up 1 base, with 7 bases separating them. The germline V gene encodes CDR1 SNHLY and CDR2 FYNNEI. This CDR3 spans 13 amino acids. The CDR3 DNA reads TGTGCCAGCAGTGGACAGTTCCAAGAGACCCAGTACTTC. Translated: CASSGQFQETQYF.

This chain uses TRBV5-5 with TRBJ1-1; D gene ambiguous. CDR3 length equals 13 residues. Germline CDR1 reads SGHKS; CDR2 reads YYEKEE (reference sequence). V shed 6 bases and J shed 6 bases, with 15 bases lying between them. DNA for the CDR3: TGTGCCAGCATCAGTATCGCGGCCCCTGAAGCTTTCTTT. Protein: CASISIAAPEAFF.

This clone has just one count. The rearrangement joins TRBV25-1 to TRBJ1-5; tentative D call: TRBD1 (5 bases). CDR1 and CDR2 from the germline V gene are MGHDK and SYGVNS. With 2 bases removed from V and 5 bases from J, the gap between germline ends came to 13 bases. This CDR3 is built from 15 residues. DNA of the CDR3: TGTGCCAGCAGTGAAACGGGCGGGGGGGATCAGCCCCAGCATTTT. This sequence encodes CASSETGGGDQPQHF.

Here the CDR3 reads CASSRDAGSGELFF. CDR3 coding DNA: TGTGCCAGCAGCCGCGACGCGGGGTCCGGGGAGCTGTTTTTT. The chain carries TRBV5-6 and TRBJ2-2, with a tentative D call TRBD2 (6 bases). The CDR3 length is 14 residues. Germline V gene sequence: CDR1 SGHDT, CDR2 YYEEEE. Trimming removed 4 bases from V and 6 bases from J, with 13 bases in between.

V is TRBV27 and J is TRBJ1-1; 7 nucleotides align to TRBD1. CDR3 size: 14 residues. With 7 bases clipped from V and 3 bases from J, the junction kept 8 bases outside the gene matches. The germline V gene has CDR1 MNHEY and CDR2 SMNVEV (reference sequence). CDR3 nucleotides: TGTGCCAGCACGCGACAGGGTTATGACACTGAAGCTTTCTTT. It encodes CASTRQGYDTEAFF.

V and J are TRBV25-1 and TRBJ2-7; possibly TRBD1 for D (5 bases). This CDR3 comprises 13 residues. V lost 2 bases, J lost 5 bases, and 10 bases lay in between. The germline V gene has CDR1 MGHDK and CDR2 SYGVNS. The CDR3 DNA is TGTGCCAGCAGTGAAGGGTTGGGGCACGAGCAGTACTTC. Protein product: CASSEGLGHEQYF.

The CDR3 DNA sequence: TGTGCCAGCAGTTACGGCATAATCTACGAGCAGTACTTC. Its protein is CASSYGIIYEQYF. The rearrangement links TRBV6-6 to TRBJ2-7; D uncertain. The germline gives CDR1 MNHNY, CDR2 SVGAGI (reference sequence). The CDR3 runs 13 residues. The V end was cut by 2 bases, the J end by 3 bases, with 8 bases between.

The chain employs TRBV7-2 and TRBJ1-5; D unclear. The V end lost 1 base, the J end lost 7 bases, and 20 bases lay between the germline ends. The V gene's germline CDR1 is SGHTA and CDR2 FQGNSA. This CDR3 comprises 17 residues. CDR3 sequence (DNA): TGTGCCAGCAGCTTAGGTGCCAGCTTGAGGTCGTCGCAGCCCCAGCATTTT. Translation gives CASSLGASLRSSQPQHF.

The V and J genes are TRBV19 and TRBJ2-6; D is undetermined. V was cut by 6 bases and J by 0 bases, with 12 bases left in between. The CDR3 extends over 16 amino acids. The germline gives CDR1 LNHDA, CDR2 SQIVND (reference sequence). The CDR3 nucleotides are TGTGCCAGTAGGGAGCTACAACCCTCTGGGGCCAACGTCCTGACTTTC. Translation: CASRELQPSGANVLTF.